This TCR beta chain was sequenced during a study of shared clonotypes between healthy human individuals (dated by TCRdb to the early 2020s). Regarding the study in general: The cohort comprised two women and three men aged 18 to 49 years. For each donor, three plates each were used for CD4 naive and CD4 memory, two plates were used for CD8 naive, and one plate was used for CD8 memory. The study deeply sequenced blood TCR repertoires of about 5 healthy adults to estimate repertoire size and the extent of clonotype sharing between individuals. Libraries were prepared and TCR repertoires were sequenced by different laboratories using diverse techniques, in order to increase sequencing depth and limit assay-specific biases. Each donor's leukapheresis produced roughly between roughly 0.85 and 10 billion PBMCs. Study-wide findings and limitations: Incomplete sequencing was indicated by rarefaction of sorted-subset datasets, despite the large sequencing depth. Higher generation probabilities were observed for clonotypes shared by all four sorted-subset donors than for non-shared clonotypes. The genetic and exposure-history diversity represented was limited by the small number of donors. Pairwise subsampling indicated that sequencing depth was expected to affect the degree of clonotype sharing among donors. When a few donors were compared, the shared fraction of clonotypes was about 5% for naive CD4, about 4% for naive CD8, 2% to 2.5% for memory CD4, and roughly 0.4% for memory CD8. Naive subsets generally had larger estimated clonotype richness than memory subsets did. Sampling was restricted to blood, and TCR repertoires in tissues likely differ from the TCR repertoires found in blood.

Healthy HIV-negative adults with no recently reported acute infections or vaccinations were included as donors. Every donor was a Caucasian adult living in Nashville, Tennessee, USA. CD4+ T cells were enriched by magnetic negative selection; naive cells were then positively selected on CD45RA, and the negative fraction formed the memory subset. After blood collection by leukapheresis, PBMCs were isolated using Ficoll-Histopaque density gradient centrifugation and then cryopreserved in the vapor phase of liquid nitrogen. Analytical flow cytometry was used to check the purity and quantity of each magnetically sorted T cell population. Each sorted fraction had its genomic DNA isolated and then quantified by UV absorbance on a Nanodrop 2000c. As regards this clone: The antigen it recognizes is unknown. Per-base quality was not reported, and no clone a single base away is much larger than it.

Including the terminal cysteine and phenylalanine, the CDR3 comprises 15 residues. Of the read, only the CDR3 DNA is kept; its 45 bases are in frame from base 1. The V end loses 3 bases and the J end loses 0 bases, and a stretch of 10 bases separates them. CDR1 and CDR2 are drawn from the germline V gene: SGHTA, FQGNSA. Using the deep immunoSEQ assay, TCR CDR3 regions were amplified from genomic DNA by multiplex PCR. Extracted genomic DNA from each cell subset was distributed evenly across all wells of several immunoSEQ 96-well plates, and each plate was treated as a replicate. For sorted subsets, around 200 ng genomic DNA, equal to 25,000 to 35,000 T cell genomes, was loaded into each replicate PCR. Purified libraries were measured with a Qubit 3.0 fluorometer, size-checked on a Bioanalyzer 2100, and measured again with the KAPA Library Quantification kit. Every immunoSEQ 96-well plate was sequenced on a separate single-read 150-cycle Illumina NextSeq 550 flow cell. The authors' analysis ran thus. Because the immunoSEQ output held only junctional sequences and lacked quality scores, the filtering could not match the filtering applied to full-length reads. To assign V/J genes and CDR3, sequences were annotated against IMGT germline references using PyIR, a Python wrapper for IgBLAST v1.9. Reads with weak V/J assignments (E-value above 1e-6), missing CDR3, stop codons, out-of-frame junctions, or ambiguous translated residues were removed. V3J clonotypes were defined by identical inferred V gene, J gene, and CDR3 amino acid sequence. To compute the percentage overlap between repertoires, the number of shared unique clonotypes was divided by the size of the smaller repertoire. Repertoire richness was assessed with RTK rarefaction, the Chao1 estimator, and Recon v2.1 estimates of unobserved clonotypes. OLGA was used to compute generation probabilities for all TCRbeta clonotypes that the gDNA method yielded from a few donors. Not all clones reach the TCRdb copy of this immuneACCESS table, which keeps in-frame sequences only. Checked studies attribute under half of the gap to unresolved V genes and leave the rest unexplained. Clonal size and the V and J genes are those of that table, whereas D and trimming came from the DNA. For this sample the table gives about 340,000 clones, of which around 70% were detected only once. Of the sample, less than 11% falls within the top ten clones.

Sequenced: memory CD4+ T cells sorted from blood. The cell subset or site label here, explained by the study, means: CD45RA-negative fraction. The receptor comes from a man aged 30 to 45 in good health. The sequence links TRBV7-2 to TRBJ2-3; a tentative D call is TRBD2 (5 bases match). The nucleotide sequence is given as TGTGCCAGCAGCTTGGCTAGCACTAGCACAGATACGCAGTATTTT. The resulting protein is CASSLASTSTDTQYF. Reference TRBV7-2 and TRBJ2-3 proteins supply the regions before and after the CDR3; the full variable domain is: GAGVSQSPSNKVTEKGKDVELRCDPISGHTALYWYRQSLGQGLEFLIYFQGNSAPDKSGLPSDRFSAERTGGSVSTLTIQRTQQEDSAVYLCASSLASTSTDTQYFGPGTRLTVL.